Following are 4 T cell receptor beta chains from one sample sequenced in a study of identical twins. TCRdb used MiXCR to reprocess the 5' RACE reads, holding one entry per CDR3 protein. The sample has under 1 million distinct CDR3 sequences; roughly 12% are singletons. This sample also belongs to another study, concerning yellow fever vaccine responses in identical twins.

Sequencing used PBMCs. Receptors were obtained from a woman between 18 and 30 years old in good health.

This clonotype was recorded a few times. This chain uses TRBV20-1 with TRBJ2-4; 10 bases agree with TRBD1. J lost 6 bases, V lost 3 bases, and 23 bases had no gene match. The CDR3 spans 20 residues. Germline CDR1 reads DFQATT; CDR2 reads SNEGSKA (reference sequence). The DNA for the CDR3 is TGCAGTGCTAGTCCCCCGCGACAGGGGGCCAGTTTGGAATTAGGAAACATTCAGTACTTC. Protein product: CSASPPRQGASLELGNIQYF.

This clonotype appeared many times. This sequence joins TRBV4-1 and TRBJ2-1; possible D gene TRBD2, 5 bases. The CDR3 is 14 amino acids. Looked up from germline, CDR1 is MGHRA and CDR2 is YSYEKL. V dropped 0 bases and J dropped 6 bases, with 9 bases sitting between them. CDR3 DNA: TGCGCCAGCAGCCAAGATAGGCTAGCCAATGAGCAGTTCTTC. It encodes CASSQDRLANEQFF.

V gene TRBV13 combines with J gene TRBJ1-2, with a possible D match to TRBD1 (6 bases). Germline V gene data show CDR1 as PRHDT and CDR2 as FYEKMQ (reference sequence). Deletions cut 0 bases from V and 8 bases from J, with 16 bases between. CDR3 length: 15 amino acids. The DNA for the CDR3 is TGTGCCAGCAGCTTAGGACTGACAGGCCTTGGGGGCTACACCTTC. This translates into CASSLGLTGLGGYTF.

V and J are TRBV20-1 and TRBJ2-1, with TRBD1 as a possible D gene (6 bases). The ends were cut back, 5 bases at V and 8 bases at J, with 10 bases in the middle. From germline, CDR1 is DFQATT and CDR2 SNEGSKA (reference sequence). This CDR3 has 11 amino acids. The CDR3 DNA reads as TGCAGTGCTCAGGGGTGGGATGAGCAGTTCTTC. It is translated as CSAQGWDEQFF.